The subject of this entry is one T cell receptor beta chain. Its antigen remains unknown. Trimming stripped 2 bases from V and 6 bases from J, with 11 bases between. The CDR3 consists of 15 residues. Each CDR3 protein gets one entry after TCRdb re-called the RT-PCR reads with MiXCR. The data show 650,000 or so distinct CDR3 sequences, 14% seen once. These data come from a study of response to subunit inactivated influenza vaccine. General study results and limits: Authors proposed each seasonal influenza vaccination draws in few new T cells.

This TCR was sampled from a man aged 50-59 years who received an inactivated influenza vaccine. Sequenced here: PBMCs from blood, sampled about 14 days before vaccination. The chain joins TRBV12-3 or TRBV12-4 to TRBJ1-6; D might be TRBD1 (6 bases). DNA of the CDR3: TGTGCCAGCAGTTTATGGGACAAGAGTAATTCACCCCTCCACTTT. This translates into CASSLWDKSNSPLHF.